This entry features one T cell receptor beta chain sequence. This clonotype was picked up a small number of times. Its antigen remains undetermined. Base qualities were left out, and no much larger clone turns up one base away. Looking up the germline V gene yields CDR1 SGDLS and CDR2 YYNGEE. V lost 4 bases and J lost 4 bases; the stretch between them is 14 bases long. The cysteine opens and the phenylalanine closes a CDR3 of 14 amino acids. Solely the CDR3 DNA is kept, with 42 bases framed from the first base. The method behind the library was 5' RACE. TCRdb lists the instrument as Illumina HiSeq 2500. A second PCR of about 7 to 12 cycles was run with a J-beta primer mix and a sample-barcoded 5' primer. A unique molecular identifier was introduced onto each TCR beta cDNA molecule by a template-switch 5' adaptor carrying 12 random nucleotides. Each sample yielded at least 2.5 million CDR3-containing paired-end reads. First-strand cDNA was synthesized from all RNA with the Mint cDNA synthesis kit, primed by a TRBC-specific oligonucleotide. Following uracil-DNA glycosylase treatment, all cDNA underwent a first 18-cycle PCR with the universal primers M1SS and BC2_uni_R. For the original study's pipeline: Normalization of each sample was performed by random selection of 1 million high-quality reads, each carrying a distinct molecular identifier. Reads sharing molecular identifiers were discarded rather than binned into consensus sequences. MiTCR, with a Q25 quality threshold and the strictest error-elimination algorithm, was used for CDR3 identification, clonotype clustering and error correction. A nonparametric unseen species model with Euler transformation was used to estimate lower-bound total TCR beta diversity. Through fastp at Q25 and MiXCR, TCRdb rebuilt clones from the public reads, retaining in-frame beta chains. One record per CDR3 amino acid sequence lists the most common genes and DNA. The V and J calls, along with clone size, are taken from TCRdb and not from the paper's own processing. The sample table records fewer than 2,000,000 distinct CDR3 sequences; around 35% of these occur just once. The ten largest make up approximately 10% of the sample.

The donors were a few dozen Caucasian individuals from Russia, aged roughly 6 to 100 years, who were systemically healthy. Ten milliliters of peripheral blood were drawn from each donor into EDTA-treated Vacutainer tubes. Ficoll-Paque density-gradient centrifugation was used to isolate PBMCs, with at least 6 million per sample. Trizol reagent was used to extract total RNA from the PBMCs, yielding at least 6 micrograms per sample. For every donor, an aliquot of PBMCs went through flow cytometry to measure the percentages of naive CD45RAhigh/CD27high T cells. The data were obtained in a study of blood T cells in healthy people across ages (dated by TCRdb to the mid-2010s). Broadly, across the study: In model experiments, template switching captured roughly one uniquely barcoded TCR beta cDNA molecule for every two T cells. The study measured age-related changes in TCR beta repertoire diversity using deep sequencing normalized with unique cDNA molecular identifiers. The donors were divided into four age groups: young (average approximately 16 years), middle-aged (under 40), aged (about 60) and long-lived (roughly 82). To avoid experimental bias, donors of different ages were spread randomly across the sequencing lanes. For two donors (one aged 18 to 30 and one aged 80 or older), the study analyzed two additional independent replicas of 1 million unique cDNA reads from the same blood draw.

What the research found in general, with its limitations: Observed TCR beta diversity per million T cells fell roughly linearly with age, and a significant reduction was already apparent by age about 38. Observed TCR beta diversity correlated strongly with the percentage of naive T cells measured by flow cytometry. Total diversity estimates from one million sequenced T cells were considered lower bounds and underestimates. Conclusive comparison of naive and antigen-experienced compartments was prevented by the profiling of bulk unsorted PBMCs. Compared with the aged group, the long-lived group had more naive CD4+ T cells, fewer expanded clones and increased TCR diversity, suggesting age selection. Because the CMV infection status of the donors was unknown, age-related changes in expanded clonotypes may potentially have been confounded.

This TCR was recovered from a woman aged 25 to 45 in good health. The material sequenced was blood. The rearranged chain carries TRBV9 and TRBJ1-2; the D region possibly corresponds to TRBD1 (6 bases align). The encoded CDR3 is CASSPYTGLYGYTF. The DNA sequence is as follows: TGTGCCAGCAGCCCATATACAGGGCTCTATGGCTACACCTTC.